This T cell receptor beta chain was recorded in a study of T cell clonality in common variable immunodeficiency. Germline lookup yields CDR1 SQVTM and CDR2 ANQGSEA. This CDR3 comprises 13 residues. The junction had 4 bases not matched to a gene; V was cut back by 2 bases and J by 4 bases. Each donor provided about 5 to 8.5 ml of heparinized whole blood. Study-wide results and caveats: Compared with healthy controls, CVID subjects showed increased TCRbeta clonality, mostly in about a third. Fewer deletions and N-nucleotide insertions were reportedly seen in common variable immunodeficiency TCR beta sequences. Links between repertoire features and CVID complications were heterogeneity-limited.

The table came from immunoSEQ multiplex PCR; TCRdb's copy has only in-frame clones and leaves some out. The sample was found to contain about 35,000 clones, and every one recurs. Notes on this clone: Antigen: not known. The read ends 3 residues early relative to the CDR3; the germline J gene fills the gap.

The TCR originated in a person between 18 and 69 years old in good health. The sample was peripheral blood mononuclear cells. The chain has TRBV29-1 and TRBJ1-2; 7 nucleotides match TRBD1. CDR3: CSVERQGGYGYTF. CDR3 DNA, as far as it was read: TGCAGCGTTGAAAGGCAGGGGGGCTATGGC.